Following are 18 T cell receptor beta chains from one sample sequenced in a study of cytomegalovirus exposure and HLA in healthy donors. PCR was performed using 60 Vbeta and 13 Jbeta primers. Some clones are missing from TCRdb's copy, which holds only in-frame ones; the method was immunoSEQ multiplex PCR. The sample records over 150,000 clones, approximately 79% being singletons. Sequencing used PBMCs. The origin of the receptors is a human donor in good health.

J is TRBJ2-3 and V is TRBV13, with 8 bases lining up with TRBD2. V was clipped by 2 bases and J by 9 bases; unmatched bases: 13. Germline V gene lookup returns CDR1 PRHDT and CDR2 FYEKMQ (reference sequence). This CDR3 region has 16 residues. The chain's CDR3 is CASSLHSGGPHYTQYF. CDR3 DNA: TGTGCCAGCAGCTTACACAGCGGGGGCCCCCATTACACGCAGTATTTT.

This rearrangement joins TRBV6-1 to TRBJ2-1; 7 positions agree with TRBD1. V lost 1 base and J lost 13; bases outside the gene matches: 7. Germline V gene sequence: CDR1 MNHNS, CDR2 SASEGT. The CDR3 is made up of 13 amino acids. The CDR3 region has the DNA TGTGCCAGCAGTGAAGTAAACAGGGGAGCTCAGTTCTTC. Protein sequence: CASSEVNRGAQFF.

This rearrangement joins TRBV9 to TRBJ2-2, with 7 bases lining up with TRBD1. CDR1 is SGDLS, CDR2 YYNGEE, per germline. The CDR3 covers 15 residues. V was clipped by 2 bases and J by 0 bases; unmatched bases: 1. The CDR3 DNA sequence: TGTGCCAGCAGCGTTGGGACAGCGAACACCGGGGAGCTGTTTTTT. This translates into CASSVGTANTGELFF.

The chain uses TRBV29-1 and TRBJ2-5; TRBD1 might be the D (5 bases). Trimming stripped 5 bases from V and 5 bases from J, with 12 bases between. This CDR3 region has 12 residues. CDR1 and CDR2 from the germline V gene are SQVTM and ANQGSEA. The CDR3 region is CSVNQGSETQYF. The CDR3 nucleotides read TGCAGCGTTAATCAGGGAAGCGAGACCCAGTACTTC.

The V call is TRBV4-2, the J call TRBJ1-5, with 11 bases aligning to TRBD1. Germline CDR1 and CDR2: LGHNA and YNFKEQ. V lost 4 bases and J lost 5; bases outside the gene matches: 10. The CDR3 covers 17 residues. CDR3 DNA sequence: TGTGCCAGCAGCCCAACGTTGGACAGGGGGCTACATCAGCCCCAGCATTTT. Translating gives CASSPTLDRGLHQPQHF.

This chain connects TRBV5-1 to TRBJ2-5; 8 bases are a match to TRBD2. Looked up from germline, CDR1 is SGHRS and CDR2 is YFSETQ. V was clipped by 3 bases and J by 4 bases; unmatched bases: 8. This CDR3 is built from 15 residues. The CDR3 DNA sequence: TGCGCCAGCAGCTCTGACGGGGGGGCCGCAGAGACCCAGTACTTC. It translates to CASSSDGGAAETQYF. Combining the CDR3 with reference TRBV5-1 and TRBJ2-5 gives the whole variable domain KAGVTQTPRYLIKTRGQQVTLSCSPISGHRSVSWYQQTPGQGLQFLFEYFSETQRNKGNFPGRFSGRQFSNSRSEMNVSTLELGDSALYLCASSSDGGAAETQYFGPGTRLLVL.

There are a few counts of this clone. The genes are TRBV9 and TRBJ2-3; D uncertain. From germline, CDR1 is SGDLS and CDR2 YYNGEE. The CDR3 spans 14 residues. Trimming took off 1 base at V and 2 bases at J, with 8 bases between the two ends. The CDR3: CASSVYTTTDTQYF. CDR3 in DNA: TGTGCCAGCAGCGTATACACAACCACAGATACGCAGTATTTT.

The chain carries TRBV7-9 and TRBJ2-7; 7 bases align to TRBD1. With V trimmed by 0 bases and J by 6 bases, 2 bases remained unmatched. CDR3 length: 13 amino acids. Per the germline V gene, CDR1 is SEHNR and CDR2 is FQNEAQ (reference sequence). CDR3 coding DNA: TGTGCCAGCAGCTTAGCAGGGGGCGCCGAGCAGTACTTC. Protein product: CASSLAGGAEQYF.

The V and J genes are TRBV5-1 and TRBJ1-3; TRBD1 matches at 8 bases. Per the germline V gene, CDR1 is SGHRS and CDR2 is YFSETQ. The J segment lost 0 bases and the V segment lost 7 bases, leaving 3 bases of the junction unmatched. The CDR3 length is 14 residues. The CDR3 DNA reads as TGCGCCAGCGGACAGGGTTACTCTGGAAACACCATATATTTT. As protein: CASGQGYSGNTIYF.

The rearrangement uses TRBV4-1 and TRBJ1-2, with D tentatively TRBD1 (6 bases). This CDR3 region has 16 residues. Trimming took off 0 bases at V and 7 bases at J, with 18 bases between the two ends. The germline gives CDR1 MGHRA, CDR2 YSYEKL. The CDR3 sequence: CASSQEGRRIGGGYTF. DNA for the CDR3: TGCGCCAGCAGCCAAGAAGGACGTCGGATAGGGGGTGGCTACACCTTC.

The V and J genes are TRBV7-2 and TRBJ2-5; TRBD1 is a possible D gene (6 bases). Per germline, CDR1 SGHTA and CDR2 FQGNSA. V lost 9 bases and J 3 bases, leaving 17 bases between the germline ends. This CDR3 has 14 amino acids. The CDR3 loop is CASGRGQRKETQYF. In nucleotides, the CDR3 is TGTGCCAGTGGGCGAGGACAGCGGAAAGAGACCCAGTACTTC.

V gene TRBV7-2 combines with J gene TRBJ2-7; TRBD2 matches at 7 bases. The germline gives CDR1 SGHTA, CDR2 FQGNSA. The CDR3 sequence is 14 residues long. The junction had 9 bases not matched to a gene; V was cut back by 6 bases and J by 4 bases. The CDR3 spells CASSLGWGGYEQYF. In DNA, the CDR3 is TGTGCCAGCAGTCTCGGGTGGGGGGGTTACGAGCAGTACTTC. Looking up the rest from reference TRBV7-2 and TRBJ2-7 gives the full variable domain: GAGVSQSPSNKVTEKGKDVELRCDPISGHTALYWYRQSLGQGLEFLIYFQGNSAPDKSGLPSDRFSAERTGGSVSTLTIQRTQQEDSAVYLCASSLGWGGYEQYFGPGTRLTVT.

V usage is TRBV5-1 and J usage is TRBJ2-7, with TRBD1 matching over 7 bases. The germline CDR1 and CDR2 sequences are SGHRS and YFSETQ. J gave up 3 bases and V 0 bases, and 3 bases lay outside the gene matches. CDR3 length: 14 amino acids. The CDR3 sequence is CASSLATGNYEQYF. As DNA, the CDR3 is TGCGCCAGCAGCTTGGCGACAGGGAACTACGAGCAGTACTTC. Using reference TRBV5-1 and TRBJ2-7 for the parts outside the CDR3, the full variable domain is KAGVTQTPRYLIKTRGQQVTLSCSPISGHRSVSWYQQTPGQGLQFLFEYFSETQRNKGNFPGRFSGRQFSNSRSEMNVSTLELGDSALYLCASSLATGNYEQYFGPGTRLTVT.

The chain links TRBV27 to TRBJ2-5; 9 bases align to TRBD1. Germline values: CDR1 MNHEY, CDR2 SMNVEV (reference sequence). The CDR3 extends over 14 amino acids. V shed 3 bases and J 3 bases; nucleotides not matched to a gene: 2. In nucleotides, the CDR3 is TGTGCCAGCAGTTTCGGACAGGGGAAAGAGACCCAGTACTTC. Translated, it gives CASSFGQGKETQYF.

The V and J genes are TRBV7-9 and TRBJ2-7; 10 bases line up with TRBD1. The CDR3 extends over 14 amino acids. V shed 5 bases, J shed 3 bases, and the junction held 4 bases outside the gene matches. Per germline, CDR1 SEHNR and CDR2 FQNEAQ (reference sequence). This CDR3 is CASSLRDRGYEQYF. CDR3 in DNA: TGTGCCAGCAGCCTCCGGGACAGGGGCTACGAGCAGTACTTC.

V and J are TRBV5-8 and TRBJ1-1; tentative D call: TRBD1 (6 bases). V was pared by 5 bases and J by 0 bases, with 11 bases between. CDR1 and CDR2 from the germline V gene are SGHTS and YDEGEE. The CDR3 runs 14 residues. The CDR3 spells CASRQGHLNTEAFF. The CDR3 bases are TGTGCCAGCAGGCAGGGACACTTGAACACTGAAGCTTTCTTT.

In DNA, the CDR3 is TGTGCCAGCAGCCCAAGACAGGGCCATGGCTACACCTTC. Translating gives CASSPRQGHGYTF. This chain connects TRBV7-3 to TRBJ1-2; 7 bases align to TRBD1. The CDR3 is made up of 13 amino acids. Germline trimming cut 5 bases from V and 6 bases from J; bases unmatched to any gene: 6. Germline V gene data show CDR1 as SGHTA and CDR2 as FQGTGA.

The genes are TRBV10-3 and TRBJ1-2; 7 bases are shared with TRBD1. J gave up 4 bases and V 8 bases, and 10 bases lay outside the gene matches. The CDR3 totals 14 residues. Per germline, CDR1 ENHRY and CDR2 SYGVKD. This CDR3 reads CAIGDSQSLYGYTF. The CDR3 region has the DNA TGTGCCATCGGGGACAGCCAGTCCCTCTATGGCTACACCTTC.